This T cell receptor (beta chain) was profiled in a study of blood T cells in healthy people across ages. Whole-study findings and limits: Long-lived donors carried more naive CD4+ cells and greater diversity than aged donors. Donor CMV infection status was unknown, possibly confounding age-related changes in expanded clonotypes.

A sample-barcoded 5' primer and a J-beta primer mix were used in a second PCR of about 7 to 12 cycles. Each cDNA molecule was tagged by a template-switch adaptor that had 12 random nucleotides. TCRdb re-derived calls from the 5' RACE reads in MiXCR, one entry per CDR3 protein. In the table there are about 1.8 million distinct CDR3 sequences, just under 50% of which are singletons. The junction had 5 bases not matched to a gene; V was cut back by 4 bases and J by 4 bases. CDR3 length: 14 residues. Comments on this clonotype: Antigen specificity is unknown.

Caucasian, healthy and from Russia, the donors were aged between about 6 and 90. Sample: blood. V gene TRBV12-3 or TRBV12-4 combines with J gene TRBJ1-2, with TRBD1 matching over 8 bases. The source of this sequence is a woman aged 40 to 50 in good health. The CDR3 DNA reads as TGTGCCAGCAGTTACGGACAGGGACCCTATGGCTACACCTTC. Translating gives CASSYGQGPYGYTF.